The clone carrying this T cell receptor beta chain appeared a few times. CDR3 size: 16 residues. Germline V CDR1 and CDR2: MNHEY, SVGAGI. V lost 3 bases and J lost 5; bases outside the gene matches: 10. The source material, RNA transcripts, was used to amplify TCR beta CDR3 regions. TCR CDR3 regions were first amplified by RT-PCR with HTBI primers. TCRdb called the multiplex PCR reads again in MiXCR, with one record for every CDR3 protein. The table shows under 250,000 distinct CDR3 sequences, with about 24% occurring only once. The data stem from a study of T cells in Graves' hyperthyroidism and ophthalmopathy.

This TCR was sampled from a middle-aged woman with Graves' ophthalmopathy. The sequencing input was blood. V is TRBV6-5 and J is TRBJ1-5, with TRBD1 matching over 7 bases. The chain's CDR3 is CASSYSDRPEDQPQHF. The CDR3 DNA reads TGTGCCAGCAGTTATTCGGACAGGCCGGAAGATCAGCCCCAGCATTTT.